Listed here are 28 T cell receptor beta chains from one sample, sequenced in a study of blood T cell repertoires in COVID-19. Only in-frame clones appear in the TCRdb table, and some are missing; sequencing was by immunoSEQ multiplex PCR. The data hold tens of thousands of clones, with roughly 80% observed a single time. The sequenced material came from peripheral blood. The receptor source for this set is a human donor with acute or convalescent COVID-19. The donor label of this sample is uncertain.

The V gene is TRBV9, the J gene TRBJ2-1; D uncertain. V was shortened by 4 bases and J by 5 bases, with 10 bases between the two germline ends. In germline, CDR1 is SGDLS, CDR2 YYNGEE. The CDR3 loop spans 13 amino acids. This CDR3 reads CASSQRPDNEQFF. CDR3 nucleotides: TGTGCCAGCAGCCAGAGGCCCGACAATGAGCAGTTCTTC.

The chain combines TRBV5-1 with TRBJ1-2; TRBD1 agrees at 8 bases. This CDR3 has 12 residues. J was trimmed by 4 bases and V by 6 bases; bases with no gene match: 2. Germline V lookup: CDR1 SGHRS, CDR2 YFSETQ. The CDR3 DNA reads as TGCGCCAGCAACACAGGGGGCTATGGCTACACCTTC. Translating gives CASNTGGYGYTF.

V gene TRBV11-2 combines with J gene TRBJ2-7; 7 bases agree with TRBD2. CDR1 and CDR2 from the germline V gene are SGHAT and FQNNGV. Trimming removed 0 bases from V and 3 bases from J; junction bases left unmatched: 2. This CDR3 spans 14 amino acids. As DNA, the CDR3 is TGTGCCAGCAGCTTAGACCGGACTAGCTACGAGCAGTACTTC. The encoded protein is CASSLDRTSYEQYF.

This clone was seen once. The chain has TRBV7-3 and TRBJ2-1; 11 bases are shared with TRBD2. The trim removed 5 bases at V and 2 bases at J, leaving 5 bases unmatched. The CDR3 sequence is 16 residues long. The germline CDR1 and CDR2 sequences are SGHTA and FQGTGA. The CDR3 DNA reads TGTGCCAGCAGCCCGCGACTAGCGGGGACCTACAATGAGCAGTTCTTC. Translating gives CASSPRLAGTYNEQFF.

The V and J genes are TRBV29-1 and TRBJ2-3, with 14 positions matching TRBD2. The CDR3 has 15 residues. Germline V CDR1 and CDR2: SQVTM, ANQGSEA. V lost 4 bases and J lost 5; bases outside the gene matches: 5. In DNA, the CDR3 is TGCAGCGTTGCCGGGACTAGCGGGAGAGGAGATACGCAGTATTTT. This sequence encodes CSVAGTSGRGDTQYF.

V and J are TRBV7-2 and TRBJ1-2, with no clear D. The CDR3 covers 12 residues. With 5 bases removed from V and 2 bases from J, the gap between germline ends came to 6 bases. The V gene's germline CDR1 is SGHTA and CDR2 FQGNSA. Here the CDR3 reads CASSQHNYGYTF. The CDR3 nucleotides are TGTGCCAGCAGCCAACACAACTATGGCTACACCTTC.

V is TRBV27 and J is TRBJ1-1; D might be TRBD1 (6 bases). Germline CDR1 is MNHEY and CDR2 is SMNVEV (reference sequence). The CDR3 is 15 residues long. V dropped 5 bases and J dropped 1 base, with 14 bases sitting between them. This CDR3 is CASSQGIYGNTEAFF. In DNA, the CDR3 is TGTGCCAGCAGTCAGGGGATCTACGGGAACACTGAAGCTTTCTTT.

The rearrangement links TRBV5-1 to TRBJ1-2, with D uncertain. Germline loops: CDR1 SGHRS, CDR2 YFSETQ. The CDR3 length is 16 residues. V dropped 0 bases and J dropped 4 bases, with 16 bases sitting between them. CDR3 loop: CASSLAARTNTYGYTF. CDR3 nucleotide sequence: TGCGCCAGCAGCTTGGCCGCCAGAACCAACACCTATGGCTACACCTTC.

J is TRBJ1-1 and V is TRBV4-3; D may be TRBD1 (6 bases). Between the trimmed V and J ends, which lost 5 bases and 5 bases, there was a span of 15 bases. This CDR3 contains 14 residues. Per germline, CDR1 LGHNA and CDR2 YSLEER. The CDR3 DNA reads TGCGCCAGCAGCAACCAGGGGTCGGGGACTGAAGCTTTCTTT. Its protein product is CASSNQGSGTEAFF.

This clone was recorded once. J is TRBJ1-2 and V is TRBV19, with 9 positions matching TRBD1. V dropped 5 bases and J dropped 0; count of bases not matched to a gene: 13. This CDR3 region has 18 residues. Germline CDR1 and CDR2: LNHDA and SQIVND (reference sequence). The CDR3 DNA follows: TGTGCCAGTAGTCCGATACGGACAGGGGCGACGACTAACTATGGCTACACCTTC. Its protein product is CASSPIRTGATTNYGYTF.

This chain joins TRBV7-2 and TRBJ2-4; a possible D gene is TRBD2 (5 bases). Trimming left V 1 base short and J 1 base short, with 8 bases between. The CDR3 length is 15 residues. Germline assignment: CDR1 SGHTA and CDR2 FQGNSA. The CDR3 DNA is TGTGCCAGCAGCTTAGTTACGGGGGCCAAAAACATTCAGTACTTC. Protein product: CASSLVTGAKNIQYF.

This chain links TRBV27 with TRBJ2-1; 8 bases are a match to TRBD1. The germline V gene has CDR1 MNHEY and CDR2 SMNVEV (reference sequence). Losses at the gene ends were 2 bases for V and 2 bases for J; bases not matched to a gene: 8. The length of the CDR3 is 17 residues. The CDR3 spells CASSLLPPGQAYNEQFF. The CDR3 region has the DNA TGTGCCAGCAGTTTACTGCCCCCGGGACAGGCCTACAATGAGCAGTTCTTC.

The chain couples TRBV4-3 to TRBJ1-2, with TRBD1 as a possible D gene (5 bases). Germline-derived CDR1 and CDR2 are LGHNA and YSLEER. The CDR3 runs to 15 residues. Trimming pared 0 bases from V and 3 bases from J, leaving 11 bases between. The DNA for the CDR3 is TGCGCCAGCAGCCAAGAAAACAGGAGATACTATGGCTACACCTTC. Its protein product is CASSQENRRYYGYTF.

V and J are TRBV24-1 and TRBJ2-3; no clear D gene. This CDR3 has 16 residues. V lost 2 bases and J 8 bases, leaving 19 bases between the germline ends. Germline lookup yields CDR1 KGHDR and CDR2 SFDVKD. In nucleotides, the CDR3 is TGTGCCACCAGTGATTCCCCTGCGGCAGCTTCGTCTACGCAGTATTTT. Its protein product is CATSDSPAAASSTQYF.

The V gene is TRBV27, the J gene TRBJ1-2, with no clear D. V was pared by 0 bases and J by 8 bases, with 13 bases between. The CDR3 extends over 14 amino acids. Germline V gives CDR1 MNHEY, CDR2 SMNVEV (reference sequence). This CDR3 is CASSLSWGTGGYTF. The CDR3 coding sequence is TGTGCCAGCAGTTTATCCTGGGGTACGGGGGGCTACACCTTC.

This clone was picked up one time. The chain recombines TRBV28 with TRBJ2-7, with D uncertain. Trimming removed 7 bases from V and 6 bases from J, with 13 bases in between. There are 12 residues in the CDR3. Looked up from germline, CDR1 is MDHEN and CDR2 is SYDVKM. The CDR3: CASTGRLGEQYF. DNA of the CDR3: TGTGCCAGCACTGGCAGGCTGGGCGAGCAGTACTTC. Filled out from reference TRBV28 and TRBJ2-7, the complete variable domain reads DVKVTQSSRYLVKRTGEKVFLECVQDMDHENMFWYRQDPGLGLRLIYFSYDVKMKEKGDIPEGYSVSREKKERFSLILESASTNQTSMYLCASTGRLGEQYFGPGTRLTVT.

Remarks on this clone: This may stem from a read error, because a much larger clone lies one nucleotide away. Other DNA variants within this sample encode the same CDR3. J is TRBJ2-1 and V is TRBV7-3, with 11 bases that match TRBD2. This CDR3 comprises 14 residues. The germline V gene encodes CDR1 SGHTA and CDR2 FQGTGA. V was pared by 6 bases and J by 7 bases, with 5 bases of the junction left unmatched. The CDR3 spells CASSLAGGANEQFF. The DNA for the CDR3 is TGTGCCAGCAGTTTAGCGGGAGGGGCTAATGAGCAGTTCTTC.

DNA for the CDR3: TGTGCCAGCAGTTTCGCAGGTGCTCCCTCTGGGGCCAACGTCCTGACTTTC. Residues: CASSFAGAPSGANVLTF. The J gene is TRBJ2-6, the V gene TRBV28; D is unresolved. The V end lost 3 bases, the J end lost 0 bases, and 12 bases lay between the germline ends. The CDR3 length is 17 residues. Germline V gene lookup returns CDR1 MDHEN and CDR2 SYDVKM.

This chain links TRBV7-8 with TRBJ1-5; 8 bases line up with TRBD1. This CDR3 comprises 18 residues. Per germline, CDR1 SGHVS and CDR2 FQNEAQ. The trim removed 0 bases at V and 5 bases at J, leaving 12 bases unmatched. CDR3 DNA: TGTGCCAGCAGCTTAGCTCCAAGGGACAGGCGGGTCGATCAGCCCCAGCATTTT. As protein: CASSLAPRDRRVDQPQHF. Looking up the rest from reference TRBV7-8 and TRBJ1-5 gives the full variable domain: GAGVSQSPRYKVAKRGQDVALRCDPISGHVSLFWYQQALGQGPEFLTYFQNEAQLDKSGLPSDRFFAERPEGSVSTLKIQRTQQEDSAVYLCASSLAPRDRRVDQPQHFGDGTRLSIL.

The CDR3 nucleotides read TGTGCCAGCAGCTCCGGGACAGGGGTGTACGAGCAGTACTTC. Encoded protein: CASSSGTGVYEQYF. The chain combines TRBV9 with TRBJ2-7; 10 nucleotides line up with TRBD1. CDR3 size: 14 residues. In germline, CDR1 is SGDLS, CDR2 YYNGEE. The trim removed 4 bases at V and 4 bases at J, leaving 5 bases unmatched.

The chain combines TRBV5-1 with TRBJ2-1; D uncertain. With 6 bases removed from V and 9 bases from J, the gap between germline ends came to 10 bases. Germline V gene sequence: CDR1 SGHRS, CDR2 YFSETQ. The CDR3 consists of 11 residues. DNA for the CDR3: TGCGCCAGCACCTCCAGCGCTGAGCAGTTCTTC. It codes for CASTSSAEQFF. The variable domain in full, with the rest retrieved from reference TRBV5-1 and TRBJ2-1, is KAGVTQTPRYLIKTRGQQVTLSCSPISGHRSVSWYQQTPGQGLQFLFEYFSETQRNKGNFPGRFSGRQFSNSRSEMNVSTLELGDSALYLCASTSSAEQFFGPGTRLTVL.

The chain links TRBV28 to TRBJ1-4, with 8 bases that match TRBD1. This CDR3 has 17 amino acids. V shed 4 bases, J shed 8 bases, and the junction held 15 bases outside the gene matches. Looked up from germline, CDR1 is MDHEN and CDR2 is SYDVKM. The CDR3 region is CASSSTGTGLDEEKLFF. The CDR3 DNA follows: TGTGCCAGCAGTTCAACCGGGACAGGCCTGGATGAGGAAAAACTGTTTTTT.

The table lists this clone with a few counts. The chain combines TRBV7-9 with TRBJ1-3; D remains unclear. CDR3 length: 12 amino acids. V lost 4 bases to trimming and J lost 4 bases, with 5 bases between them. Looked up from germline, CDR1 is SEHNR and CDR2 is FQNEAQ (reference sequence). CDR3 DNA: TGTGCCAGCAGCTCCCCAGGAAACACCATATATTTT. Translation: CASSSPGNTIYF.

The rearrangement links TRBV10-1 to TRBJ2-2, with 8 bases matching TRBD2. The trim removed 2 bases at V and 6 bases at J, leaving 8 bases unmatched. This CDR3 is built from 16 residues. Per germline, CDR1 WNHNN and CDR2 SYGVQD (reference sequence). The CDR3 nucleotides are TGCGCCAGCAGTGAGCGGGGACTAGGGATCCCCGGGGAGCTGTTTTTT. It translates to CASSERGLGIPGELFF.

The rearrangement joins TRBV12-5 to TRBJ2-1; 8 bases match TRBD1. V lost 6 bases and J lost 0; bases outside the gene matches: 4. Per germline, CDR1 LGHNT and CDR2 FRNRAP. CDR3 size: 15 residues. The CDR3 DNA is TGTGCTAGTGGACAAGACAGGGGCTCCTACAATGAGCAGTTCTTC. Protein sequence: CASGQDRGSYNEQFF. The whole variable domain, remainder taken from reference TRBV12-5 and TRBJ2-1, is DARVTQTPRHKVTEMGQEVTMRCQPILGHNTVFWYRQTMMQGLELLAYFRNRAPLDDSGMPKDRFSAEMPDATLATLKIQPSEPRDSAVYFCASGQDRGSYNEQFFGPGTRLTVL.

The V and J genes are TRBV10-1 and TRBJ2-1, with 7 bases that match TRBD1. This CDR3 is built from 14 residues. Trimming cost V 6 bases and J 7 bases; bases outside gene matches: 9. Per the germline V gene, CDR1 is WNHNN and CDR2 is SYGVQD (reference sequence). CDR3 amino acids: CASSPQGGRNEQFF. DNA for the CDR3: TGCGCCAGCAGCCCCCAAGGGGGCCGAAATGAGCAGTTCTTC.

The V gene is TRBV18, the J gene TRBJ1-1, with D perhaps matching TRBD1 (6 bases). The V and J ends lost 1 base and 8 bases respectively, with 20 bases between them. Germline assignment: CDR1 KGHSH and CDR2 LQKENI. This CDR3 is 16 amino acids long. CDR3 sequence reads: CASSPLAGQPPSEAFF. The CDR3 coding sequence is TGTGCCAGCTCACCACTGGCCGGACAGCCCCCCTCAGAAGCTTTCTTT.

The chain joins TRBV4-3 to TRBJ1-6, with TRBD1 identical over 8 bases. Germline V gene sequence: CDR1 LGHNA, CDR2 YSLEER. This CDR3 comprises 15 residues. Unmatched junction bases numbered 3, after V lost 1 base and J lost 7 bases. This CDR3 is CASSQGTGTNSPLHF. CDR3 DNA sequence: TGCGCCAGCAGCCAAGGGACAGGGACCAATTCACCCCTCCACTTT.